Below are 24 T cell receptor beta chains sequenced from a single sample in a study of blood T cell repertoires in COVID-19. Generated by immunoSEQ multiplex PCR, the TCRdb table keeps only in-frame clones and is missing some. The table includes tens of thousands of clones, about nine tenths detected once. Sequenced sample: peripheral blood. Every receptor here comes from a human donor in a cohort sampled during active COVID-19.

The chain carries TRBV7-9 and TRBJ2-5; no reliable D call. Trimming stripped 3 bases from V and 4 bases from J, with 9 bases between. The CDR3 runs 13 residues. Germline V gives CDR1 SEHNR, CDR2 FQNEAQ (reference sequence). The CDR3 is CASSLTFAETQYF. The CDR3 DNA sequence: TGTGCCAGCAGCTTGACATTCGCAGAGACCCAGTACTTC. The whole variable domain, remainder taken from reference TRBV7-9 and TRBJ2-5, is DTGVSQNPRHKITKRGQNVTFRCDPISEHNRLYWYRQTLGQGPEFLTYFQNEAQLEKSRLLSDRFSAERPKGSFSTLEIQRTEQGDSAMYLCASSLTFAETQYFGPGTRLLVL.

The genes are TRBV18 and TRBJ2-3; the match to TRBD2 covers 8 bases. The CDR3 runs to 19 residues. The germline CDR1 and CDR2 sequences are KGHSH and LQKENI. Germline trimming cut 1 base from V and 1 base from J; bases unmatched to any gene: 13. The CDR3 coding sequence is TGTGCCAGCTCACCACTAGGGCTAGCGGGCCCGAGGGGCACAGATACGCAGTATTTT. This sequence encodes CASSPLGLAGPRGTDTQYF.

The rearrangement uses TRBV6-6 and TRBJ1-2, with TRBD1 matching over 8 bases. Germline loops: CDR1 MNHNY, CDR2 SVGAGI (reference sequence). V shed 6 bases, J shed 8 bases, and the junction held 8 bases outside the gene matches. CDR3 size: 13 residues. CDR3 in amino acids: CASRVDRGEGYTF. As DNA, the CDR3 is TGTGCCAGCAGAGTCGACAGGGGCGAGGGCTACACCTTC.

This chain connects TRBV7-9 to TRBJ1-5; TRBD1 matches at 8 bases. Germline V gives CDR1 SEHNR, CDR2 FQNEAQ (reference sequence). Trimming at V came to 0 bases and at J to 6 bases, leaving 7 bases not matched to a gene. The CDR3 is made up of 16 amino acids. This CDR3 reads CASSLATGQGGQPQHF. The CDR3 DNA reads as TGTGCCAGCAGCTTAGCGACCGGACAGGGAGGTCAGCCCCAGCATTTT.

CDR3 in amino acids: CASSPPAYNEQFF. Here the CDR3 DNA reads TGTGCCAGCAGCCCGCCGGCCTACAATGAGCAGTTCTTC. The rearrangement links TRBV7-6 to TRBJ2-1, with no clear D. The germline V gene has CDR1 SGHVS and CDR2 FNYEAQ. The CDR3 totals 13 residues. Trimming took off 5 bases at V and 2 bases at J, with 7 bases between the two ends.

This clone was counted once. The chain employs TRBV7-8 and TRBJ2-3; possibly TRBD2 for D (6 bases). The CDR3 is 16 amino acids. Trimming removed 5 bases at V and 8 bases at J, with 23 bases between. CDR1 is SGHVS and CDR2 is FQNEAQ in the germline V gene. The chain's CDR3 is CASSPRGSGSLGTQYF. The CDR3 nucleotides are TGTGCCAGCAGCCCCCGAGGGAGCGGGTCCCTGGGTACGCAGTATTTT.

This clone was seen just once. The chain has TRBV12-3 or TRBV12-4 and TRBJ1-1; D may be TRBD1 (5 bases). Deletions cut 3 bases from V and 2 bases from J, with 7 bases between. This CDR3 spans 13 amino acids. This chain's CDR3 is CASSFGGNTEAFF. CDR3 in DNA: TGTGCCAGCAGTTTCGGGGGAAACACTGAAGCTTTCTTT.

This chain connects TRBV27 to TRBJ2-7; 9 positions agree with TRBD2. The germline V gene has CDR1 MNHEY and CDR2 SMNVEV (reference sequence). The CDR3 totals 16 residues. V shed 5 bases and J 2 bases; nucleotides not matched to a gene: 10. The CDR3 bases are TGTGCCAGCAGTCCTGCTGGCGGGAGGGCCCCCTACGAGCAGTACTTC. This gives the protein CASSPAGGRAPYEQYF.

The V and J genes are TRBV6-6 and TRBJ2-3; no definite D call. The V end lost 4 bases, the J end lost 10 bases, and 15 bases lay between the germline ends. From germline, CDR1 is MNHNY and CDR2 SVGAGI (reference sequence). The CDR3 is 13 residues long. This CDR3 reads CASSSRRFEAQYF. The DNA of the CDR3 is TGTGCCAGCAGTTCCCGTCGGTTTGAGGCGCAGTATTTT.

The chain combines TRBV7-2 with TRBJ2-3; maybe TRBD1 (6 bases). V was pared by 5 bases and J by 4 bases, with 13 bases between. Germline CDR1 is SGHTA and CDR2 is FQGNSA. There are 14 residues in the CDR3. CDR3 loop: CASSPVGAADTQYF. The CDR3 bases are TGTGCCAGCAGCCCGGTGGGGGCCGCAGATACGCAGTATTTT.

This clone was counted once. This chain connects TRBV5-1 to TRBJ2-2; TRBD1 might be the D (6 bases). Germline V gives CDR1 SGHRS, CDR2 YFSETQ. The CDR3 is made up of 16 amino acids. V shed 3 bases and J shed 0 bases, with 12 bases lying between them. The CDR3 DNA is TGCGCCAGCAGCTCGTCCGGGACAACGAACACCGGGGAGCTGTTTTTT. Residues: CASSSSGTTNTGELFF. The full variable domain, completed using reference TRBV5-1 and TRBJ2-2, is KAGVTQTPRYLIKTRGQQVTLSCSPISGHRSVSWYQQTPGQGLQFLFEYFSETQRNKGNFPGRFSGRQFSNSRSEMNVSTLELGDSALYLCASSSSGTTNTGELFFGEGSRLTVL.

This chain uses TRBV5-1 with TRBJ1-2; 8 bases are shared with TRBD1. This CDR3 has 15 residues. V trimming: 4 bases; J trimming: 4 bases; junction bases outside the gene matches: 9. Germline CDR1 and CDR2: SGHRS and YFSETQ. The CDR3 nucleotides read TGCGCCAGCAGCAGGTCCGGACAGGGCATCTATGGCTACACCTTC. Its protein product is CASSRSGQGIYGYTF.

The J gene is TRBJ2-2, the V gene TRBV28, with 8 positions matching TRBD2. CDR1 is MDHEN, CDR2 SYDVKM, per germline. This CDR3 has 19 amino acids. J lost 1 base, V lost 6 bases, and 16 bases had no gene match. Here the CDR3 DNA reads TGTGCCAGCAGCCCCCTGAAGGGAAGCGGGAGCCGGAACACCGGGGAGCTGTTTTTT. Its protein product is CASSPLKGSGSRNTGELFF.

The chain employs TRBV5-5 and TRBJ2-3; a weak D match, TRBD1 (6 bases). Germline-derived CDR1 and CDR2 are SGHKS and YYEKEE (reference sequence). V lost 2 bases and J lost 0, with 16 bases in between. This CDR3 contains 17 residues. The CDR3 here is CASSFGVQGTSTDTQYF. CDR3 DNA sequence: TGTGCCAGCAGCTTCGGCGTTCAGGGGACGAGCACAGATACGCAGTATTTT.

V is TRBV27 and J is TRBJ1-4; 10 bases are a match to TRBD1. Germline-derived CDR1 and CDR2 are MNHEY and SMNVEV (reference sequence). V was clipped by 6 bases and J by 8 bases; unmatched bases: 15. This CDR3 is 17 amino acids long. The CDR3 region is CASRAGTGAPNYEKLFF. The CDR3, as DNA: TGTGCCAGCAGAGCCGGGACAGGGGCCCCAAACTACGAAAAACTGTTTTTT.

The chain combines TRBV27 with TRBJ2-1, with 8 bases fitting TRBD2. The length of the CDR3 is 14 residues. V was clipped by 7 bases and J by 7 bases; unmatched bases: 9. CDR1 and CDR2 from the germline V gene are MNHEY and SMNVEV (reference sequence). The CDR3 here is CASTSGLVGNEQFF. The DNA of the CDR3 is TGTGCCAGCACATCGGGACTAGTGGGGAATGAGCAGTTCTTC.

The rearrangement uses TRBV2 and TRBJ2-7, with 7 bases aligning to TRBD2. V lost 6 bases to trimming and J lost 1 base; unmatched junction nucleotides: 9. The CDR3 consists of 15 residues. CDR1 and CDR2 from the germline V gene are SNHLY and FYNNEI. CDR3 sequence reads: CASSSRGVGSYEQYF. The CDR3 nucleotides are TGTGCCAGCAGCTCCCGGGGGGTAGGATCCTACGAGCAGTACTTC.

The V gene is TRBV7-9, the J gene TRBJ2-5, with 9 bases fitting TRBD1. V lost 7 bases and J lost 1; bases outside the gene matches: 10. The CDR3 covers 16 residues. Looked up from germline, CDR1 is SEHNR and CDR2 is FQNEAQ (reference sequence). CDR3 sequence (DNA): TGTGCCAGCACCAGAGGGCGGGACAGGGCCCAAGAGACCCAGTACTTC. Its protein product is CASTRGRDRAQETQYF.

This chain connects TRBV5-1 to TRBJ2-5; 7 positions agree with TRBD1. CDR3 length: 15 amino acids. Germline values: CDR1 SGHRS, CDR2 YFSETQ. With V trimmed by 0 bases and J by 5 bases, 7 bases remained unmatched. CDR3 nucleotide sequence: TGCGCCAGCAGCTTGGGAGACAGGGATGATGAGACCCAGTACTTC. Encoded protein: CASSLGDRDDETQYF.

The chain joins TRBV27 to TRBJ1-4; the match to TRBD1 covers 8 bases. The CDR3 spans 16 residues. The J segment lost 0 bases and the V segment lost 7 bases, leaving 7 bases of the junction unmatched. The V gene's germline CDR1 is MNHEY and CDR2 SMNVEV (reference sequence). The CDR3 nucleotides read TGTGCCAGCAACCCCAGGGGGCCCGCAACTAATGAAAAACTGTTTTTT. Its translation is CASNPRGPATNEKLFF.

This sequence joins TRBV7-9 and TRBJ2-5; 7 bases line up with TRBD2. The trim removed 5 bases at V and 3 bases at J, leaving 9 bases unmatched. The CDR3 consists of 15 residues. Per germline, CDR1 SEHNR and CDR2 FQNEAQ (reference sequence). This chain's CDR3 is CASSRGVGPEETQYF. DNA of the CDR3: TGTGCCAGCAGCCGGGGGGTGGGACCCGAAGAGACCCAGTACTTC.

V gene TRBV2 combines with J gene TRBJ2-2, with 8 bases lining up with TRBD2. J gave up 5 bases and V 5 bases, and 16 bases lay outside the gene matches. The CDR3 spans 18 residues. In germline, CDR1 is SNHLY, CDR2 FYNNEI. CDR3 protein: CASSPKAGVGGGTGELFF. For the CDR3, the DNA is TGTGCCAGCAGTCCCAAAGCGGGAGTAGGCGGGGGGACCGGGGAGCTGTTTTTT.

The J gene is TRBJ1-5, the V gene TRBV5-5; no clear D gene. Germline V CDR1 and CDR2: SGHKS, YYEKEE (reference sequence). V was cut by 0 bases and J by 2 bases, with 12 bases left in between. The CDR3 is made up of 16 amino acids. The CDR3 here is CASSLDLGARNQPQHF. The DNA of the CDR3 is TGTGCCAGCAGCTTGGATTTAGGAGCGCGCAATCAGCCCCAGCATTTT.

This sequence joins TRBV5-1 and TRBJ2-1; the match to TRBD2 covers 13 bases. From germline, CDR1 is SGHRS and CDR2 YFSETQ. The CDR3 has 16 residues. J was trimmed by 7 bases and V by 4 bases; bases with no gene match: 8. The DNA of the CDR3 is TGCGCCAGCAGCGGACTAGCGGGAGAGGGGCAGAATGAGCAGTTCTTC. Residues: CASSGLAGEGQNEQFF.